This T cell receptor beta chain was recovered during a study of shared clonotypes between healthy human individuals. The assay was immunoSEQ multiplex PCR, and TCRdb's table has in-frame clones only and misses some. The sample has hundreds of thousands of clones, roughly three quarters seen once. The length of the CDR3 is 14 residues. With 4 bases removed from V and 2 bases from J, the gap between germline ends came to 10 bases. Per the germline V gene, CDR1 is SEHNR and CDR2 is FQNEAQ (reference sequence). Sample: PBMCs. This receptor was identified in a woman between 35 and 50 years old in good health. Some clones in this sample may be carry-over from other donors' samples. The chain recombines TRBV7-9 with TRBJ2-3; D gene ambiguous. The CDR3 is CASSSNEDTDTQYF. CDR3 sequence (DNA): TGTGCCAGCAGCTCAAACGAGGACACAGATACGCAGTATTTT.